Below are 28 T cell receptor beta chains sequenced from a single sample in a study of regulatory T cells in long-lasting Graves disease. Time point denoted: newly diagnosed GD, antithyroid drugs for less than 3 months. The TCR library used RNA extracted from PBMCs. According to the study, TCR beta libraries were built with iRepertoire HTBI primers and CDR3-region Arm-PCR. TCRdb called the multiplex PCR reads again in MiXCR, with one record for every CDR3 protein. The sample includes fewer than 650,000 distinct CDR3 sequences, less than 20% of them seen just once. A further study also used this sample, focusing on T cells in Graves' hyperthyroidism and ophthalmopathy.

Sample: peripheral blood mononuclear cells (PBMCs), taken at new diagnosis, from a patient treated with antithyroid drugs. These receptors came from a woman aged 25-40 years with Graves disease.

The CDR3 spells CASSETGGYNEQFF. Written as DNA, the CDR3 is TGTGCCAGCAGTGAGACGGGAGGGTACAATGAGCAGTTCTTC. This chain links TRBV6-4 with TRBJ2-1; TRBD2 matches at 8 bases. With 3 bases clipped from V and 4 bases from J, the junction kept 2 bases outside the gene matches. The CDR3 runs to 14 residues. From germline, CDR1 is MRHNA and CDR2 SNTAGT.

This clonotype was detected only a few times. The J gene is TRBJ2-5, the V gene TRBV25-1; no firm D call. Deletions cut 7 bases from V and 1 base from J, with 7 bases between. The length of the CDR3 is 12 residues. The germline CDR1 and CDR2 sequences are MGHDK and SYGVNS. The CDR3 here is CASTRGQETQYF. The CDR3 nucleotides read TGTGCCAGCACACGAGGCCAAGAGACCCAGTACTTC.

With respect to this clonotype: A clone one base away is much larger, so this may be a read error. The chain is built from TRBV6-1 and TRBJ1-1; D is possibly TRBD1 (5 bases). The CDR3 contains 11 residues. From germline, CDR1 is MNHNS and CDR2 SASEGT. In DNA form, the CDR3 reads TGTGCCACGTACAGGAACGCTGAAGCTTTCTTT. Amino acid sequence: CATYRNAEAFF.

This clonotype was picked up many times. The V gene is TRBV2, the J gene TRBJ1-2; no definite D call. Germline CDR1 reads SNHLY; CDR2 reads FYNNEI. The V gene lost 7 bases and the J gene lost 0 bases, with 12 bases spanning the gap. The CDR3 loop spans 14 amino acids. In DNA, the CDR3 is TGTGCCAGCATAATACAGACTGCTAACTATGGCTACACCTTC. This codes for CASIIQTANYGYTF. The full variable domain, its missing parts supplied by reference TRBV2 and TRBJ1-2, is EPEVTQTPSHQVTQMGQEVILRCVPISNHLYFYWYRQILGQKVEFLVSFYNNEISEKSEIFDDQFSVERPDGSNFTLKIRSTKLEDSAMYFCASIIQTANYGYTFGSGTRLTVV.

At least ten counts were recorded for this clonotype. The V call is TRBV19, the J call TRBJ1-2; unclear D gene. CDR1 is LNHDA, CDR2 SQIVND, per germline (reference sequence). V lost 7 bases and J 2 bases, leaving 11 bases between the germline ends. The CDR3 length is 13 residues. CDR3 residues: CASNHGPNYGYTF. The CDR3 DNA sequence: TGTGCCAGTAACCACGGACCCAACTATGGCTACACCTTC.

This clonotype was observed at least ten times. The chain has TRBV12-3 or TRBV12-4 and TRBJ1-3, with 8 bases that match TRBD1. The V and J ends lost 2 bases and 7 bases, in that order; junction bases with no gene match: 10. This CDR3 comprises 16 residues. CDR3 in amino acids: CASSLLLGQGRNTIYF. CDR3 bases: TGTGCCAGCAGTTTACTGCTTGGACAGGGACGTAACACCATATATTTT.

This clonotype was counted only a few times. The rearrangement uses TRBV20-1 and TRBJ1-5, with a possible D match to TRBD1 (5 bases). Germline V gene lookup returns CDR1 DFQATT and CDR2 SNEGSKA (reference sequence). V gave up 3 bases and J gave up 4 bases, with 10 bases separating them. The CDR3 sequence is 13 residues long. The CDR3 sequence: CSASDGANQPQHF. The CDR3 coding sequence is TGCAGTGCTAGTGATGGGGCGAATCAGCCCCAGCATTTT.

This clonotype was counted many times. This chain uses TRBV7-9 with TRBJ2-5; maybe TRBD2 (5 bases). CDR3 length: 15 residues. The V gene lost 2 bases and the J gene lost 2 bases, with 12 bases spanning the gap. Germline V gene lookup returns CDR1 SEHNR and CDR2 FQNEAQ (reference sequence). The DNA for the CDR3 is TGTGCCAGCAGCTTAAAATTAGCGACACAAGAGACCCAGTACTTC. As protein: CASSLKLATQETQYF.

The genes are TRBV24-1 and TRBJ1-2; D not certain. The CDR3 has 14 residues. V was clipped by 0 bases and J by 7 bases, with 11 bases between them. CDR1 KGHDR and CDR2 SFDVKD come from the germline V gene. CDR3 nucleotide sequence: TGTGCCACCAGTGATTTGCATGGGTCTCTTGGCTACACCTTC. Translated: CATSDLHGSLGYTF.

CDR3 nucleotides: TGTGCCAGCAGTCCTGACTTTGGTTCAATGGGCACCGGGGAGCTGTTTTTT. Translating gives CASSPDFGSMGTGELFF. The rearrangement links TRBV28 to TRBJ2-2; D is unclear. This CDR3 region has 17 residues. The ends were cut back, 5 bases at V and 4 bases at J, with 20 bases in the middle. Germline assignment: CDR1 MDHEN and CDR2 SYDVKM.

This clonotype showed up just a few times. V gene TRBV9 combines with J gene TRBJ1-4, with 9 bases matching TRBD1. V lost 3 bases to trimming and J lost 6 bases; unmatched junction nucleotides: 6. CDR1 is SGDLS, CDR2 YYNGEE, per germline. The CDR3 runs 15 residues. The CDR3 DNA is TGTGCCAGCAGCGCGGGGACAGGGAGGGATGAAAAACTGTTTTTT. Protein sequence: CASSAGTGRDEKLFF.

This clonotype turned up a few times. The V call is TRBV13, the J call TRBJ1-2, with D maybe TRBD1 (5 bases). Trimming shortened V by 3 bases and J by 5 bases, and 19 bases separated the two germline ends. CDR1 is PRHDT, CDR2 FYEKMQ, per germline (reference sequence). The CDR3 has 16 amino acids. The CDR3 region has the DNA TGTGCCAGCAGCTTCATGGGACGGCACCAGGAGTATGGCTACACCTTC. Translating gives CASSFMGRHQEYGYTF.

This clonotype has ten or more counts. The J gene is TRBJ1-6, the V gene TRBV28; perhaps TRBD1 as D (6 bases). The CDR3 runs to 15 residues. CDR1 and CDR2 from the germline V gene are MDHEN and SYDVKM. V was shortened by 6 bases and J by 7 bases, with 16 bases between the two germline ends. The CDR3 nucleotides read TGTGCCAGCAGGACCTTCAGGGGACCAAATTCACCCCTCCACTTT. It encodes CASRTFRGPNSPLHF.

This clonotype was recorded many times. The chain uses TRBV12-3 or TRBV12-4 and TRBJ1-1; D call uncertain. The germline V and J ends were trimmed by 2 bases and 1 base, with 8 bases remaining between them. The CDR3 loop spans 14 amino acids. In DNA, the CDR3 is TGTGCCAGCAGTTTACTTCCACAGAACACTGAAGCTTTCTTT. Its translation is CASSLLPQNTEAFF.

This clonotype was detected many times. V usage is TRBV2 and J usage is TRBJ2-3, with D perhaps TRBD1 (6 bases). Germline lookup yields CDR1 SNHLY and CDR2 FYNNEI. V was cut by 8 bases and J by 0 bases, with 12 bases left in between. The CDR3 has 14 residues. This CDR3 is CASGGQPSTDTQYF. In nucleotides, the CDR3 is TGTGCCAGCGGGGGACAACCAAGCACAGATACGCAGTATTTT.

This clonotype has a handful of counts. The chain is built from TRBV10-3 and TRBJ2-3, with D unresolved. The CDR3 covers 12 residues. CDR1 ENHRY and CDR2 SYGVKD come from the germline V gene. Trimming took off 11 bases at V and 4 bases at J, with 13 bases between the two ends. The CDR3 DNA follows: TGTGCCGTCGGACCCACCTCAGATACGCAGTATTTT. It yields the protein CAVGPTSDTQYF.

This clonotype was seen a few times. V and J are TRBV3-1 and TRBJ1-5, with D possibly matching TRBD1 (6 bases). The CDR3 is 14 amino acids. V was shortened by 4 bases and J by 7 bases, with 14 bases between the two germline ends. The V gene's germline CDR1 is LGHDT and CDR2 YNNKEL (reference sequence). The CDR3 DNA follows: TGTGCCAGCAGCCTAGGGGGAGGGGTACAGCCCCAGCATTTT. The encoded protein is CASSLGGGVQPQHF.

This clonotype was seen repeatedly, ten times or more. An end of the junction does not agree with germline; a read error may underlie this. The genes are TRBV28 and TRBJ2-1, with D unresolved. The germline V gene encodes CDR1 MDHEN and CDR2 SYDVKM. The CDR3 runs to 12 residues. CDR3 loop: CASSFSYNEQFF. CDR3 nucleotides: TGCGCCAGCAGCTTCTCCTACAATGAGCAGTTCTTC.

The sample holds a few counts of this clonotype. The germline gene is not matched at one end of the junction; a read error may be the cause. Here the CDR3 DNA reads TGTGCCAGCAGCCCCCCCGAAGGCCGACCCACTTTC. Amino acids: CASSPPEGRPTF. The chain uses TRBV7-6 and TRBJ1-2, with D hard to call. This CDR3 is 12 amino acids long. CDR1 is SGHVS, CDR2 FNYEAQ, per germline.

The CDR3 reads CASKGAGHTDTQYF. Here the CDR3 DNA reads TGTGCCAGCAAGGGGGCAGGCCACACAGATACGCAGTATTTT. This sequence joins TRBV9 and TRBJ2-3, with TRBD1 matching 7 bases. The V gene's germline CDR1 is SGDLS and CDR2 YYNGEE. Trimming removed 6 bases from V and 2 bases from J; junction bases left unmatched: 6. The CDR3 length is 14 residues.

This clonotype has more than one count but fewer than ten. The chain recombines TRBV27 with TRBJ2-2; 8 bases fit TRBD1. J gave up 6 bases and V 5 bases, and 8 bases lay outside the gene matches. Germline V gene sequence: CDR1 MNHEY, CDR2 SMNVEV (reference sequence). The length of the CDR3 is 15 residues. The CDR3 is CASSPDRVVAGELFF. In DNA form, the CDR3 reads TGTGCCAGCAGTCCGGACAGGGTAGTCGCCGGGGAGCTGTTTTTT.

This clonotype was seen ten or more times. This CDR3 is CASSPIPGADTEAFF. The CDR3 DNA follows: TGTGCCAGCAGCCCTATCCCGGGCGCCGACACTGAAGCTTTCTTT. This chain links TRBV7-3 with TRBJ1-1; D unclear. Germline V gene data show CDR1 as SGHTA and CDR2 as FQGTGA. Trimming stripped 5 bases from V and 3 bases from J, with 16 bases between. This CDR3 contains 15 residues.

In its sample, this clonotype was seen a few times. A junction boundary mismatches the germline segment, possibly from a read error. The V call is TRBV29-1, the J call TRBJ1-4, with D perhaps TRBD1 (6 bases). Germline CDR1 reads SQVTM; CDR2 reads ANQGSEA. The CDR3 extends over 16 amino acids. The CDR3 bases are TGCAGCGCCATTACAGGGTTCGGCCTTACTAATGAAAAACTGTCTTTT. Amino acid sequence: CSAITGFGLTNEKLSF.

The CDR3 coding sequence is TGTGCCAGCAGCCGATCCGGGACACAAAAAGAGACCCAGTACTTC. Its protein is CASSRSGTQKETQYF. The chain employs TRBV6-1 and TRBJ2-5; tentatively, D is TRBD1 (6 bases). The CDR3 is 15 residues long. Germline V gene lookup returns CDR1 MNHNS and CDR2 SASEGT. Trimming removed 6 bases at V and 3 bases at J, with 17 bases between.

This clonotype was found a few times. The chain has TRBV19 and TRBJ2-1; 14 bases map to TRBD2. CDR1 is LNHDA and CDR2 is SQIVND in the germline V gene (reference sequence). V was pared by 6 bases and J by 5 bases, with 12 bases of the junction left unmatched. CDR3 length: 18 residues. The CDR3 coding sequence is TGTGCCAGTAGACGACTAGCGGGAGGGCCGCTTTACAACAATGAGCAGTTCTTC. It yields the protein CASRRLAGGPLYNNEQFF.

The rearrangement joins TRBV6-1 to TRBJ2-2, with 7 bases fitting TRBD2. CDR3 size: 12 residues. Germline V gene lookup returns CDR1 MNHNS and CDR2 SASEGT. V was clipped by 6 bases and J by 14 bases; unmatched bases: 9. The CDR3 spells CASRILGGSLFF. As DNA, the CDR3 is TGTGCCAGCAGGATCTTGGGGGGGTCACTGTTTTTT.

This clonotype occurred a few times. The genes are TRBV5-1 and TRBJ2-7; possible D gene TRBD1, 5 bases. The CDR3 loop spans 16 amino acids. Germline CDR1 and CDR2: SGHRS and YFSETQ. Between the trimmed V and J ends, which lost 4 bases and 5 bases, there was a span of 22 bases. The CDR3 DNA sequence: TGCGCCAGCAGCCGAAGGGGCGACAGAGTAAACCACGAGCAGTACTTC. The encoded protein is CASSRRGDRVNHEQYF.

This clonotype was counted between two and nine times. V is TRBV30 and J is TRBJ2-1; 9 positions match TRBD2. Germline CDR1 and CDR2: GTSNPN and SVGIG (reference sequence). The CDR3 consists of 15 residues. Losses at the gene ends were 2 bases for V and 4 bases for J; bases not matched to a gene: 6. The CDR3 sequence: CAWSWGTSRYNEQFF. For the CDR3, the DNA is TGTGCCTGGAGTTGGGGGACTAGCCGATACAATGAGCAGTTCTTC.